Described below is a single T cell receptor beta chain sequence and its context. These data are taken from a study of blood T cell repertoires in COVID-19. At the level of the study: The origin of the acute and convalescent COVID-19 samples was the United States, Italy and Spain. In each case, the material was cDNA or gDNA derived from T cells, B-cell-depleted T cells, or PBMCs.

Per the original methods: Amplification of reference gene primers was used by the study to estimate nucleated cell counts. Sequenced by immunoSEQ multiplex PCR; TCRdb stores in-frame clones only, minus some. V, J and clone size derive from that table, while D and trimming were established from the DNA sequence. Of about 55,000 clones listed, over 75% are singletons. This CDR3 contains 15 residues. Germline CDR1 and CDR2: KGHSH and LQKENI. The ends lost 6 bases at V and 1 base at J; junction bases unmatched: 4. The V call is TRBV18, the J call TRBJ2-5; 11 bases line up with TRBD2. The sequencing sample was made of peripheral blood. The receptor was isolated from a man in his forties with acute or convalescent COVID-19. The CDR3 DNA reads as TGTGCCAGCTCGCCGGGGACTAGCGGCCAAGAGACCCAGTACTTC. Translating gives CASSPGTSGQETQYF.